This T cell receptor (beta chain) emerged from a study of early T cells in non-severe SARS-CoV-2 infection. TCRdb independently ran MiXCR on the 5' RACE reads; one entry per CDR3 protein. Of tens of thousands of distinct CDR3 sequences listed, 5.6% were seen once; the top ten hold roughly 22%. The CDR3 has 16 residues. CDR1 is DFQATT, CDR2 SNEGSKA, per germline (reference sequence). The V gene lost 2 bases and the J gene lost 0 bases, with 16 bases spanning the gap. There are many counts of this clonotype. This TCR was sampled from an adult who was a healthcare worker with PCR-confirmed SARS-CoV-2 infection or an uninfected control (not recorded which). The sequencing sample was made of whole blood. The chain combines TRBV20-1 with TRBJ1-1; D perhaps matches TRBD1 (5 bases). CDR3 coding DNA: TGCAGTGCTAGACAACCTCCGAGGGGCATGAACACTGAAGCTTTCTTT. As protein: CSARQPPRGMNTEAFF.